The clone carrying this T cell receptor beta chain was counted between two and nine times. The source of the sample is a study of human T cells and chemical hapten exposure. As for the study in general: A 2 cm by 2 cm inner upper arm patch received 2% DPC for sensitization. All through the approximately 24-week study, the scalp of each patient received diphenylcyclopropenone doses weekly.

Time point reported: patch test 1, 2 weeks after DPC sensitization. Treatment given: therapeutic diphenylcyclopropenone sensitization with weekly scalp DPC. The ends were cut back, 0 bases at V and 4 bases at J, with 9 bases in the middle. Germline assignment: CDR1 GTSNPN and CDR2 SVGIG (reference sequence). The CDR3 consists of 13 residues. TCRdb fed the RACE reads into MiXCR, producing one record per CDR3 protein. The sample lists 70,000 to 100,000 distinct CDR3 sequences, 7.5% to 9.5% occurring once. The rearrangement joins TRBV30 to TRBJ1-2; D gene uncertain. The sequenced sample was whole blood, obtained in connection with sensitization to the hapten diphenylcyclopropenone (DPC). The sequence was obtained from a woman in her twenties or thirties with alopecia areata. Some clones in this sample may be carry-over from other donors' samples. As DNA, the CDR3 is TGTGCCTGGAGTGTACTGAGGTCCTATGGCTACACCTTC. Its protein is CAWSVLRSYGYTF. Supplemented by reference TRBV30 and TRBJ1-2, the full variable domain reads SQTIHQWPATLVQPVGSPLSLECTVEGTSNPNLYWYRQAAGRGLQLLFYSVGIGQISSEVPQNLSASRPQDRQFILSSKKLLLSDSGFYLCAWSVLRSYGYTFGSGTRLTVV.